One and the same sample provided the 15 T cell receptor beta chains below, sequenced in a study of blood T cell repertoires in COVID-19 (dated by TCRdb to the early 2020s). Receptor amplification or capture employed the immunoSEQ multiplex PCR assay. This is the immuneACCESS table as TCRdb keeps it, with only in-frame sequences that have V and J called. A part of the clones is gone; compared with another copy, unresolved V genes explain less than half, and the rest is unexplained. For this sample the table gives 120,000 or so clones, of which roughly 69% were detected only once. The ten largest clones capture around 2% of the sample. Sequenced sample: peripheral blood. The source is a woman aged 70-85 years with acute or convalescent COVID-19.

CDR3 nucleotides: TGCAGTGCCCAGACAGGGCCCGAGCAGTACTTC. Translation: CSAQTGPEQYF. J is TRBJ2-7 and V is TRBV20-1; 7 nucleotides line up with TRBD1. Germline V lookup: CDR1 DFQATT, CDR2 SNEGSKA (reference sequence). V shed 6 bases and J 6 bases; nucleotides not matched to a gene: 5. The CDR3 spans 11 residues.

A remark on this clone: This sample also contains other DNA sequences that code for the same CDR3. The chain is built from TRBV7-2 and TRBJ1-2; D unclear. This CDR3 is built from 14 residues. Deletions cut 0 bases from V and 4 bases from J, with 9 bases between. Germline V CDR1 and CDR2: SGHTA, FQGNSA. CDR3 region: CASSLAPGSYGYTF. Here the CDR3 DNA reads TGTGCCAGCAGCTTAGCACCGGGGTCCTATGGCTACACCTTC.

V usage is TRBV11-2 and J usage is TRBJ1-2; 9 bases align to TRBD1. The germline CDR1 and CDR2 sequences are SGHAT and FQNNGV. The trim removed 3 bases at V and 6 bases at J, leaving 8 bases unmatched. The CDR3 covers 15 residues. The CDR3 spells CASSFGDRVIDGYTF. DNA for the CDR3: TGTGCCAGCAGCTTCGGGGACAGGGTAATCGATGGCTACACCTTC.

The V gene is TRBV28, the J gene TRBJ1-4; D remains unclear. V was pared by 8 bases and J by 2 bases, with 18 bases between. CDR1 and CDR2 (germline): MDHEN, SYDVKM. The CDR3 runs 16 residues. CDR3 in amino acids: CASWAGGGITNEKLFF. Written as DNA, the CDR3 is TGTGCCAGCTGGGCAGGAGGCGGGATCACTAATGAAAAACTGTTTTTT.

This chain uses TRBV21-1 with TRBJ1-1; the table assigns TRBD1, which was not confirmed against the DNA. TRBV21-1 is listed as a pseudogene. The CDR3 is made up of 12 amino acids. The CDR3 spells CASRQVNTEAFF. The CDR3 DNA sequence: TGTGCCAGCAGACAGGTGAACACTGAAGCTTTCTTT.

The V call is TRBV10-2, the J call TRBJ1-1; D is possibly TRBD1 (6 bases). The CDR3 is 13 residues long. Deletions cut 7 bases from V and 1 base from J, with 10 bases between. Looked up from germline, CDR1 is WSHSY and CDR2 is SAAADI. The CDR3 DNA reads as TGCGCCAGCACCCCAGGGGCGAACACTGAAGCTTTCTTT. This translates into CASTPGANTEAFF.

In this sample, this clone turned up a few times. The CDR3 here is CASSPGTDPNQPQHF. The CDR3 DNA reads as TGTGCCAGCAGCCCCGGGACAGATCCCAATCAGCCCCAGCATTTT. The chain couples TRBV7-8 to TRBJ1-5, with 7 positions matching TRBD1. CDR3 length: 15 residues. Germline-derived CDR1 and CDR2 are SGHVS and FQNEAQ. The junction had 7 bases not matched to a gene; V was cut back by 5 bases and J by 3 bases.

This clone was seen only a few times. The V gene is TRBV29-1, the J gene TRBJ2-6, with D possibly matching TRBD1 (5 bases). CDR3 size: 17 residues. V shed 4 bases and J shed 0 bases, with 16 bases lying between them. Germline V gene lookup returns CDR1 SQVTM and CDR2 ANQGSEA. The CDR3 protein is CSVALTGPGSGANVLTF. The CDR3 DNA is TGCAGCGTTGCCCTTACAGGCCCGGGCTCTGGGGCCAACGTCCTGACTTTC. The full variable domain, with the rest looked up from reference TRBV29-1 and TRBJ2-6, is SAVISQKPSRDICQRGTSLTIQCQVDSQVTMMFWYRQQPGQSLTLIATANQGSEATYESGFVIDKFPISRPNLTFSTLTVSNMSPEDSSIYLCSVALTGPGSGANVLTFGAGSRLTVL.

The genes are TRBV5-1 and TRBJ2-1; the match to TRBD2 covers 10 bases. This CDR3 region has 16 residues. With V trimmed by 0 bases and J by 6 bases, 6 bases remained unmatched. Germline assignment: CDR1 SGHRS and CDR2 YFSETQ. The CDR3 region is CASSLGVAGGGNEQFF. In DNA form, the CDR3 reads TGCGCCAGCAGCTTGGGCGTAGCGGGAGGTGGCAATGAGCAGTTCTTC.

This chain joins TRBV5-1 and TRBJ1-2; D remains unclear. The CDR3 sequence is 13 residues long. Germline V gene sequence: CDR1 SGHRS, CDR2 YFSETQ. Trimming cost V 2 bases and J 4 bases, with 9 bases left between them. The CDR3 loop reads CASSLLDSYGYTF. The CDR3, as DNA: TGCGCCAGCAGCTTACTAGATAGCTATGGCTACACCTTC.

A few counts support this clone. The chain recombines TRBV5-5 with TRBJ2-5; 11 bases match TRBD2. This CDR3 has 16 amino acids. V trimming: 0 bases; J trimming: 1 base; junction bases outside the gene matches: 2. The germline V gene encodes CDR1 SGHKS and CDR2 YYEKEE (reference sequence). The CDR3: CASSLEGLAVQETQYF. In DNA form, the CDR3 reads TGTGCCAGCAGCTTGGAGGGACTAGCGGTCCAAGAGACCCAGTACTTC.

The CDR3 sequence: CASSVDSSAYEQYF. The DNA of the CDR3 is TGTGCCAGCAGCGTAGATTCTTCCGCCTACGAGCAGTACTTC. The rearrangement joins TRBV9 to TRBJ2-7; unclear D gene. Between the trimmed V and J ends, which lost 0 bases and 2 bases, there was a span of 9 bases. Germline lookup yields CDR1 SGDLS and CDR2 YYNGEE. The CDR3 sequence is 14 residues long.

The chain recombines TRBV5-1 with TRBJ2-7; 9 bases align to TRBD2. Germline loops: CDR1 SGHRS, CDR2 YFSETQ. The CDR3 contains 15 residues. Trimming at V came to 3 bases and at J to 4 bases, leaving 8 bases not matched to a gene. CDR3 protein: CASSSDSGRRYEQYF. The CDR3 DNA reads TGCGCCAGCAGCTCAGATAGCGGGAGAAGGTACGAGCAGTACTTC.

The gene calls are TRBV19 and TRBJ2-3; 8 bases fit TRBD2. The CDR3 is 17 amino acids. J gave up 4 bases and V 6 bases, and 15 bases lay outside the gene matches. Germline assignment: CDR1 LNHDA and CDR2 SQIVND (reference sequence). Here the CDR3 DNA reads TGTGCCAGTAGCAACGGGCGACTAGCGTCGGGGGCAGATACGCAGTATTTT. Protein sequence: CASSNGRLASGADTQYF.

The CDR3 reads CASSPRVGGPNEQFF. CDR3 DNA sequence: TGTGCCAGCAGCCCCCGGGTGGGGGGGCCCAATGAGCAGTTCTTC. V and J are TRBV7-2 and TRBJ2-1, with a possible D match to TRBD2 (7 bases). The CDR3 is 15 residues long. CDR1 is SGHTA, CDR2 FQGNSA, per germline. V was pared by 5 bases and J by 6 bases, with 17 bases between.